Listed here are 20 T cell receptor beta chains from one sample, sequenced in a study of T cells after yellow fever vaccination (dated by TCRdb to about 2019). Preparation of the library involved 5' RACE. The sequencing machine was an Illumina HiSeq 2500. TCRdb trimmed the raw reads at Q25, called clones with MiXCR and kept productive beta chains. Rows matching on CDR3 protein sequence are summarized as one entry with the most common DNA and genes. Present in this sample are around 150,000 distinct CDR3 sequences, under 7.5% of which were seen just once. The ten largest clones take up approximately 2.4% of the sample. The treatment or condition label on this specimen signifies: live attenuated yellow fever vaccine strain. The sequencing here drew on CD4+ T cells sorted from PBMCs, taken 5 to 6 days after the first yellow fever vaccination. The receptors were sampled from a man younger than 35 who received the YFV17D yellow fever vaccine.

This clonotype was counted many times. The chain is built from TRBV7-2 and TRBJ2-3; tentative D call: TRBD2 (5 bases). Trimming took off 1 base at V and 3 bases at J, with 5 bases between the two ends. The CDR3 is 13 residues long. Germline V gives CDR1 SGHTA, CDR2 FQGNSA. This CDR3 is CASSLERTDTQYF. As DNA, the CDR3 is TGTGCCAGCAGCTTAGAGCGGACAGATACGCAGTATTTT.

This clonotype was counted between two and nine times. This chain links TRBV9 with TRBJ2-3; no firm D call. V was cut by 0 bases and J by 6 bases, with 11 bases left in between. The V gene's germline CDR1 is SGDLS and CDR2 YYNGEE. The CDR3 has 14 residues. The CDR3 here is CASSVATAWDTQYF. CDR3 coding DNA: TGTGCCAGCAGCGTAGCCACAGCTTGGGATACGCAGTATTTT.

The chain employs TRBV5-6 and TRBJ2-7; D is unresolved. The CDR3 sequence is 11 residues long. V lost 1 base and J 5 bases, leaving 4 bases between the germline ends. From germline, CDR1 is SGHDT and CDR2 YYEEEE. The CDR3 is CASSLYHEQYF. As DNA, the CDR3 is TGTGCCAGCAGCTTGTACCACGAGCAGTACTTC.

Many counts were recorded for this clonotype. The rearrangement joins TRBV10-3 to TRBJ2-2; D assignment may be TRBD1 or TRBD2 (5 bases each). The V gene's germline CDR1 is ENHRY and CDR2 SYGVKD. This CDR3 region has 17 residues. The V end was cut by 6 bases, the J end by 3 bases, with 20 bases between. The CDR3: CAISGGQTQGDTGELFF. The CDR3 DNA is TGTGCCATCAGCGGCGGGCAGACACAAGGGGACACCGGGGAGCTGTTTTTT.

The chain has TRBV6-6 and TRBJ1-1; D possibly corresponds to TRBD1 (5 bases). CDR1 MNHNY and CDR2 SVGAGI come from the germline V gene (reference sequence). Deletions cut 6 bases from V and 6 bases from J, with 8 bases between. This CDR3 is built from 11 residues. DNA of the CDR3: TGTGCCAGCAGCTGGGGGGCTGAAGCTTTCTTT. Translation: CASSWGAEAFF.

This clonotype was seen many times. This chain uses TRBV5-1 with TRBJ1-5; D gene ambiguous. There are 16 residues in the CDR3. CDR1 is SGHRS, CDR2 YFSETQ, per germline. V was trimmed by 0 bases and J by 3 bases, leaving 13 bases between them. The DNA for the CDR3 is TGCGCCAGCAGCTTGGACGGGATGGGTACCAATCAGCCCCAGCATTTT. Translated: CASSLDGMGTNQPQHF.

This clonotype occurred many times. An end of the junction does not agree with germline; a read error may underlie this. The chain combines TRBV12-5 with TRBJ2-2, with D hard to call. Germline CDR1 and CDR2: LGHNT and FRNRAP. The CDR3 spans 12 residues. CDR3 sequence: CASGLVAGELFF. CDR3 sequence (DNA): TGTGCTAGTGGTCTGGTGGCCGGGGAGCTGTTTTTT.

This clonotype showed up many times. At one end, the junction sequence differs from germline, possibly due to a read error. The chain has TRBV11-2 and TRBJ2-3, with D unresolved. The CDR3 spans 15 residues. Germline V gene lookup returns CDR1 SGHAT and CDR2 FQNNGV. The CDR3: CASSLDWSNPDTQYF. The CDR3 nucleotides read TGTGCCAGCAGCCTAGATTGGTCTAACCCAGATACGCAGTATTTT.

The sample holds many counts of this clonotype. The CDR3 sequence: CASSQGENQPQHF. As DNA, the CDR3 is TGCGCCAGCAGCCAAGGGGAGAATCAGCCCCAGCATTTT. This chain uses TRBV4-3 with TRBJ1-5; D is unresolved. This CDR3 is 13 amino acids long. Per germline, CDR1 LGHNA and CDR2 YSLEER. Trimming removed 1 base from V and 4 bases from J, with 5 bases in between.

The sample holds many counts of this clonotype. This chain links TRBV7-2 with TRBJ2-1; 7 nucleotides line up with TRBD1. V gave up 5 bases and J gave up 8 bases; unmatched junction bases: 3. The CDR3 is made up of 12 amino acids. The germline V gene has CDR1 SGHTA and CDR2 FQGNSA. The CDR3 DNA reads TGTGCCAGCAGCCTAAGGGGGCATGAGCAGTTCTTC. Residues: CASSLRGHEQFF.

This clonotype was seen many times. V is TRBV6-5 and J is TRBJ1-1; D is undetermined. Trimming cost V 0 bases and J 1 base, with 6 bases left between them. Germline V lookup: CDR1 MNHEY, CDR2 SVGAGI. The CDR3 has 14 amino acids. CDR3 sequence (DNA): TGTGCCAGCAGTTACTCGTGGGGGAACACTGAAGCTTTCTTT. Translating it yields CASSYSWGNTEAFF.

This clonotype was counted many times. The chain links TRBV29-1 to TRBJ1-1, with D hard to call. V lost 3 bases and J 2 bases, leaving 7 bases between the germline ends. Germline assignment: CDR1 SQVTM and CDR2 ANQGSEA. The CDR3 is 12 amino acids. CDR3 coding DNA: TGCAGCGTTGACAGCAGAAACACTGAAGCTTTCTTT. Amino acid sequence: CSVDSRNTEAFF.

This clonotype has more than one count but fewer than ten. The chain couples TRBV6-1 to TRBJ2-5; perhaps D is TRBD1 or TRBD2 (6 bases each). The CDR3 runs to 15 residues. Germline CDR1 MNHNS, CDR2 SASEGT. The V gene lost 2 bases and the J gene lost 5 bases, with 15 bases spanning the gap. The CDR3 is CASSEQGRDAETQYF. Here the CDR3 DNA reads TGTGCCAGCAGTGAACAGGGGCGGGATGCGGAGACCCAGTACTTC.

This clonotype was seen at least ten times. The J gene is TRBJ2-3, the V gene TRBV2; no reliable D call. Trimming pared 10 bases from V and 2 bases from J, leaving 7 bases between. The CDR3 length is 11 residues. Germline V gene sequence: CDR1 SNHLY, CDR2 FYNNEI. The CDR3 loop is CANTFTDTQYF. CDR3 DNA: TGTGCCAACACTTTCACAGATACGCAGTATTTT.

The gene calls are TRBV30 and TRBJ2-3; D is undetermined. The V end lost 2 bases, the J end lost 4 bases, and 4 bases lay between the germline ends. Per germline, CDR1 GTSNPN and CDR2 SVGIG (reference sequence). The CDR3 totals 11 residues. CDR3 coding DNA: TGTGCCTGGAGTAATTCAGATACGCAGTATTTT. Translated: CAWSNSDTQYF.

At least ten counts were recorded for this clonotype. Here the CDR3 DNA reads TGTGCCTGGAGCCGGGGTATAGCTTTCTTT. It yields the protein CAWSRGIAFF. The chain carries TRBV30 and TRBJ1-1, with D unclear. This CDR3 is 10 amino acids long. Trimming removed 3 bases at V and 10 bases at J, with 9 bases between. Germline V gives CDR1 GTSNPN, CDR2 SVGIG (reference sequence).

This clonotype was picked up a small number of times. This chain joins TRBV5-1 and TRBJ2-7; TRBD2 aligns across 7 bases. Germline CDR1 SGHRS, CDR2 YFSETQ. The junction had 13 bases not matched to a gene; V was cut back by 3 bases and J by 1 base. This CDR3 is built from 17 residues. Here the CDR3 DNA reads TGCGCCAGCAGCTCCCTCCCCAAGGCTAGCGGTTCCTACGAGCAGTACTTC. Protein product: CASSSLPKASGSYEQYF.

This clonotype has more than one count but fewer than ten. The chain couples TRBV9 to TRBJ2-3, with D perhaps TRBD2 (5 bases). V dropped 0 bases and J dropped 3 bases, with 14 bases sitting between them. This CDR3 is built from 16 residues. CDR1 SGDLS and CDR2 YYNGEE come from the germline V gene. CDR3 residues: CASSVATRRGTDTQYF. The CDR3 DNA follows: TGTGCCAGCAGCGTAGCTACGAGGCGAGGGACAGATACGCAGTATTTT.

This clonotype was observed many times. V and J are TRBV20-1 and TRBJ1-2; TRBD1 matches at 7 bases. The V gene's germline CDR1 is DFQATT and CDR2 SNEGSKA (reference sequence). After removal of 2 bases from V and 5 bases from J, the junction contained 2 bases not matched to a gene. The CDR3 is made up of 12 amino acids. The CDR3 DNA is TGCAGTGCTAGAAACAGGGGATATGGCTACACCTTC. Translating it yields CSARNRGYGYTF.

This clonotype was counted many times. This chain links TRBV4-2 with TRBJ1-2; no clear D. The CDR3 consists of 14 residues. Germline loops: CDR1 LGHNA, CDR2 YNFKEQ. Trimming stripped 1 base from V and 5 bases from J, with 11 bases between. CDR3 in DNA: TGTGCCAGCAGCCAAGTCGCGGAAGTTTATGGCTACACCTTC. It translates to CASSQVAEVYGYTF.